Below, 32 T cell receptor beta chains from the same sample are listed, as sequenced in a study of GPR56 and killer-like receptors on CD4 memory cells. One entry per CDR3 protein, without DNA, is what TCRdb gives after re-calling the reads. This listing includes about a thousand distinct CDR3 sequences. Five CD4+ populations, defined by killer cell lectin-like receptor and GPR56 markers, were sorted by FACS. Source material: memory CD4+ T cells from blood. The receptors come from a human donor in good health.

This clonotype is classed as large by frequency. The V and J genes are TRBV18 and TRBJ1-1; TCRdb returns TRBD1, unconfirmable since there is no DNA. The V gene's germline CDR1 is KGHSH and CDR2 LQKENI. This CDR3 spans 15 amino acids. The CDR3 spells CASSPLQGSTTEAFF.

This clonotype counts as medium-sized by frequency. This chain uses TRBV25-1 with TRBJ2-7; TCRdb proposes TRBD1, but this gene call is untestable without DNA. The CDR3 sequence is 16 residues long. The germline CDR1 and CDR2 sequences are MGHDK and SYGVNS. Here the CDR3 reads CASSGEGQGGRYEQYF.

The chain employs TRBV19 and TRBJ2-5; TCRdb designates TRBD2, a call that cannot be tested without DNA. The CDR3 covers 15 residues. The V gene's germline CDR1 is LNHDA and CDR2 SQIVND (reference sequence). CDR3 protein: CASSISTSGGETQYF.

This clonotype is classed as medium-sized by frequency. The chain links TRBV13 to TRBJ1-6. There are 16 residues in the CDR3. Per the germline V gene, CDR1 is PRHDT and CDR2 is FYEKMQ (reference sequence). The CDR3 loop is CASSVRRGSYNSPLHF.

The V call is TRBV6-1, the J call TRBJ2-3; TCRdb selects TRBD2, and the lack of DNA leaves this call unchecked. This CDR3 is 15 amino acids long. Per the germline V gene, CDR1 is MNHNS and CDR2 is SASEGT. CDR3 amino acids: CASSVRLAGTDTQYF.

V usage is TRBV10-2 and J usage is TRBJ2-5; TCRdb lists TRBD1, though no DNA is available to test this call. Per the germline V gene, CDR1 is WSHSY and CDR2 is SAAADI. The CDR3 spans 14 residues. CDR3 loop: CASNADRVKETQYF.

The chain links TRBV5-1 to TRBJ1-1; TCRdb proposes TRBD1, but this gene call is untestable without DNA. The CDR3 covers 13 residues. The germline V gene encodes CDR1 SGHRS and CDR2 YFSETQ. CDR3 residues: CASSFGGNTEAFF. The full variable domain, completed using reference TRBV5-1 and TRBJ1-1, is KAGVTQTPRYLIKTRGQQVTLSCSPISGHRSVSWYQQTPGQGLQFLFEYFSETQRNKGNFPGRFSGRQFSNSRSEMNVSTLELGDSALYLCASSFGGNTEAFFGQGTRLTVV.

J is TRBJ2-2 and V is TRBV7-9. Germline V gene lookup returns CDR1 SEHNR and CDR2 FQNEAQ (reference sequence). The CDR3 is made up of 13 amino acids. CDR3 residues: CASSLVLTGELFF.

Measured by frequency, this clonotype is hyperexpanded. The chain carries TRBV6-1 and TRBJ2-3; the TCRdb D gene call, TRBD2, has no DNA to confirm it. Germline V lookup: CDR1 MNHNS, CDR2 SASEGT. The CDR3 is made up of 16 amino acids. The CDR3 region is CASWSGLAGGVDTQYF.

This clonotype is large by frequency. The rearrangement joins TRBV7-3 to TRBJ1-2; TCRdb's D call of TRBD1 is untestable without DNA. CDR1 and CDR2 (germline): SGHTA, FQGTGA. The CDR3 spans 14 residues. The CDR3: CASSLVARGDGYTF.

The chain employs TRBV15 and TRBJ2-7; the TCRdb call, TRBD2, lacks DNA for checking. This CDR3 contains 13 residues. Germline V gene data show CDR1 as LNHNV and CDR2 as YYDKDF (reference sequence). CDR3 in amino acids: CATSRGIREEQYF.

Considering frequency, this clonotype is large. CDR3 amino acids: CASSLDPQQGGDTDTQYF. This chain uses TRBV7-2 with TRBJ2-3; no DNA is available, so the TRBD1 call from TCRdb remains unchecked. The CDR3 runs 18 residues. Germline CDR1 is SGHTA and CDR2 is FQGNSA.

This chain connects TRBV6-1 to TRBJ2-1; TCRdb returns TRBD1, unconfirmable since there is no DNA. The germline CDR1 and CDR2 sequences are MNHNS and SASEGT. CDR3 length: 14 residues. The CDR3 loop is CAIDGGGTYNEQFF.

This clonotype is labeled large (0.1 to 1%) based on frequency. The V call is TRBV7-2, the J call TRBJ1-4; TCRdb returns TRBD1, unconfirmable since there is no DNA. This CDR3 is 15 amino acids long. Germline CDR1 SGHTA, CDR2 FQGNSA. The CDR3 protein is CASSPRYATNEKLFF.

This CDR3 is CASIVQGSGMNSPLHF. J is TRBJ1-6 and V is TRBV2; TCRdb reports TRBD1, a call that lacks DNA to check it against. The CDR3 covers 16 residues. Germline CDR1 SNHLY, CDR2 FYNNEI. Full variable domain (remainder filled in from reference TRBV2 and TRBJ1-6): EPEVTQTPSHQVTQMGQEVILRCVPISNHLYFYWYRQILGQKVEFLVSFYNNEISEKSEIFDDQFSVERPDGSNFTLKIRSTKLEDSAMYFCASIVQGSGMNSPLHFGNGTRLTVT.

This clonotype is labeled medium-sized based on frequency. The CDR3 reads CASRYGTGGEKLFF. This chain joins TRBV12-3 or TRBV12-4 and TRBJ1-4; the D call of TRBD1 rests on TCRdb alone, since no DNA is present to check it. The CDR3 is made up of 14 amino acids.

Measured by frequency, this clonotype is medium-sized (0.01 to 0.1%). V usage is TRBV11-1 and J usage is TRBJ2-2; without DNA, the TCRdb call of TRBD1 cannot be checked. CDR3 length: 16 residues. Germline CDR1 SGHAT, CDR2 FQDESV (reference sequence). CDR3 protein: CASSLNRGRASGELFF.

The rearrangement uses TRBV23-1 and TRBJ1-2. TRBV23-1 is assigned to the ORF class and has an uncertain function. The CDR3 is 14 amino acids. CDR3 amino acids: CASSQSSTSYGYTF.

This chain joins TRBV15 and TRBJ1-1; TCRdb's assignment of TRBD1 cannot be checked, as there is no DNA. This CDR3 comprises 16 residues. Germline V lookup: CDR1 LNHNV, CDR2 YYDKDF (reference sequence). The CDR3 sequence is CATSKGVEGAFGEAFF.

The chain carries TRBV25-1 and TRBJ2-1; TCRdb's D gene call, TRBD1, goes unchecked for lack of DNA. The V gene's germline CDR1 is MGHDK and CDR2 SYGVNS. The length of the CDR3 is 15 residues. The CDR3 reads CASSPGAPPYNEQFF.

The chain links TRBV20-1 to TRBJ2-2; TCRdb's D gene call, TRBD1, goes unchecked for lack of DNA. The V gene's germline CDR1 is DFQATT and CDR2 SNEGSKA (reference sequence). CDR3 size: 13 residues. This CDR3 reads CSAGPRPTGELFF.

Judged by frequency, this clonotype is medium-sized. CDR3 residues: CSARDLGRGRMAYNSPLHF. The chain uses TRBV20-1 and TRBJ1-6; TCRdb names TRBD1, which stays unverified in the absence of DNA. CDR3 length: 19 amino acids. Germline V gene sequence: CDR1 DFQATT, CDR2 SNEGSKA (reference sequence).

In terms of frequency, this clonotype is large. This chain links TRBV18 with TRBJ1-2; TCRdb indicates TRBD1, and absent DNA this call remains unverified. The CDR3 runs 14 residues. CDR1 is KGHSH, CDR2 LQKENI, per germline. The CDR3 is CASSQQGPNYGYTF.

J is TRBJ1-1 and V is TRBV7-3. In germline, CDR1 is SGHTA, CDR2 FQGTGA. There are 13 residues in the CDR3. CDR3 residues: CASSLREGSEAFF.

This clonotype is classed as medium-sized by frequency. The chain carries TRBV7-2 and TRBJ2-7. CDR3 size: 16 residues. CDR1 SGHTA and CDR2 FQGNSA come from the germline V gene. The CDR3 sequence: CASSLMSAGGSYEQYF.

The rearrangement joins TRBV6-2 or TRBV6-3 to TRBJ2-6; TCRdb returns TRBD1, unconfirmable since there is no DNA. The CDR3 totals 17 residues. Germline CDR1 is MNHEY and CDR2 is SVGEGT. This CDR3 is CASMDWAGESGANVLTF.

This clonotype is classed as large (0.1 to 1%) by frequency. This chain connects TRBV19 to TRBJ1-2; TCRdb's D gene call, TRBD1, goes unchecked for lack of DNA. This CDR3 comprises 14 residues. Germline lookup yields CDR1 LNHDA and CDR2 SQIVND (reference sequence). CDR3 amino acids: CASSTQTGNYGYTF.

V gene TRBV2 combines with J gene TRBJ2-3. The germline V gene has CDR1 SNHLY and CDR2 FYNNEI. The CDR3 is made up of 12 amino acids. The CDR3 sequence is CACGLVSDTQYF.

CDR3 sequence: CASSQGLAGRGYTF. This chain connects TRBV3-1 to TRBJ1-2. The CDR3 consists of 14 residues. CDR1 and CDR2 (germline): LGHDT, YNNKEL (reference sequence).

CDR3 residues: CSARDPNSNQPQHF. This rearrangement joins TRBV20-1 to TRBJ1-5. The CDR3 is 14 amino acids. Looked up from germline, CDR1 is DFQATT and CDR2 is SNEGSKA (reference sequence).

This clonotype is large by frequency. The chain combines TRBV6-2 or TRBV6-3 with TRBJ2-5; TCRdb outputs TRBD1, but without DNA this stays unchecked. The CDR3 is 16 residues long. CDR1 and CDR2 from the germline V gene are MNHEY and SVGEGT. CDR3 residues: CASSYSEGAAWGGQYF.

The chain links TRBV19 to TRBJ2-5; there is no DNA to check the TCRdb D call of TRBD2. Per the germline V gene, CDR1 is LNHDA and CDR2 is SQIVND (reference sequence). This CDR3 is built from 14 residues. CDR3 sequence reads: CASRLAGTEETQYF.